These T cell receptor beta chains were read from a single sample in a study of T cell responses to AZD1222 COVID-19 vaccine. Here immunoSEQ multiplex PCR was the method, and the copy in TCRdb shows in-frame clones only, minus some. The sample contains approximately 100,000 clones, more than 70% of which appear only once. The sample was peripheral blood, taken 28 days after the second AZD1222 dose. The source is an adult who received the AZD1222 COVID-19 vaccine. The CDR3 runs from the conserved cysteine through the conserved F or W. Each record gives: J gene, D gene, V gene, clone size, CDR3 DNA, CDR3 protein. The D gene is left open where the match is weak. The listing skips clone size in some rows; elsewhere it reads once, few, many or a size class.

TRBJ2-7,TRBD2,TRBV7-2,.,TGTGCCAGCACCCGGACTAGCGGGGGACCTAACGAGCAGTACTTC,CASTRTSGGPNEQYF
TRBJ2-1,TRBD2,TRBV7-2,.,TGTGCCAGCAGCCAACTAGCGGGAGGAAGCAATGAGCAGTTCTTC,CASSQLAGGSNEQFF
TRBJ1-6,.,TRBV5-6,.,TGTGCCAGCAGCCGCGGACAGTCCGAAGATTCACCCCTCCACTTT,CASSRGQSEDSPLHF
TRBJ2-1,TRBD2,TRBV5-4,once,TGTGCCAGCAGCTTGGGCCAGCGGGGGGGCAATGAGCAGTTCTTC,CASSLGQRGGNEQFF
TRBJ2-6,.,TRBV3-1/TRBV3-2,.,TGTGCCAGCAGCCAAGTGTCGGATAGCTCTGGGGCCAACGTCCTGACTTTC,CASSQVSDSSGANVLTF
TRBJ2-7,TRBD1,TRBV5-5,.,TGTGCCAGCAGCTCCCAGGGACAGACCTACGAGCAGTACTTC,CASSSQGQTYEQYF
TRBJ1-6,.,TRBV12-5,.,TGTGCTAGTGGTTTGAGGCAGGCGCCCCTCCACTTT,CASGLRQAPLHF
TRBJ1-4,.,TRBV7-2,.,TGTGCCAGCAGCCTACAGACTTCAACTAATGAAAAACTGTTTTTT,CASSLQTSTNEKLFF
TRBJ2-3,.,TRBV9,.,TGTGCCAGCAGCGTTGCTAGGGGTAGGGGGATCCCAGATACGCAGTATTTT,CASSVARGRGIPDTQYF
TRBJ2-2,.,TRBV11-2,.,TGTGCCAGCAGCTTAGACTTTAACACCGGGGAGCTGTTTTTT,CASSLDFNTGELFF
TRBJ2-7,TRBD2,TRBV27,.,TGTGCCAGCAGTTTCAGCGGGGGCTCCTACGAGCAGTACTTC,CASSFSGGSYEQYF
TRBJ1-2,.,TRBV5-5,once,TGTGCCAGCAGCCCGGGGAACTATGGCTACACCTTC,CASSPGNYGYTF
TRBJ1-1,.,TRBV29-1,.,TGCAGCGCAACCTCAGGTGAAGCTTTCTTT,CSATSGEAFF
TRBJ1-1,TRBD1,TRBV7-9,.,TGTGCCAGCAGCCAACAAACAGGGGTAAGCACTGAAGCTTTCTTT,CASSQQTGVSTEAFF